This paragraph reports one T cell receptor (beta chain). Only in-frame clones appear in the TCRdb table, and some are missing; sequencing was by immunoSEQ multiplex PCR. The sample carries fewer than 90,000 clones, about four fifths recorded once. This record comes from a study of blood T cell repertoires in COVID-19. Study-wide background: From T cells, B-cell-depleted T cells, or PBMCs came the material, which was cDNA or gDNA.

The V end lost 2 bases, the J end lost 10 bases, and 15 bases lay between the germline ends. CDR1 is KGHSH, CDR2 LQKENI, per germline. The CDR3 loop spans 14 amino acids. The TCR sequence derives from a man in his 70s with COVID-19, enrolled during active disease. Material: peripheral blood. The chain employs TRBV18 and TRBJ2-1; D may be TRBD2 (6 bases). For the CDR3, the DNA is TGTGCCAGCTCACCATCCCTCTCCCGGGGGGAGCAGTTCTTC. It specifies CASSPSLSRGEQFF.